This T cell receptor beta chain derives from a study of identical twins (dated by TCRdb to the mid-2010s). Some background on the complete study: The study deep-sequenced TCR alpha and beta repertoires from monozygotic twins, unrelated adults of various ages and cord blood to test whether fetal clonotypes persist. Replicate twin experiments were performed at different times using different library preparation protocols to rule out contamination.

With respect to this clonotype: The specificity of this receptor is unknown. Per-nucleotide qualities are absent, and no much larger clonotype sits a single base away.

Every donor was a healthy Caucasian. The twin cohort consisted of three pairs of female monozygotic twins, all aged about 18 to 30 years. Peripheral blood mononuclear cells were the source from which RNA for the TCR libraries was isolated. The method behind the library was 5' RACE. The sequencing machine was an Illumina HiSeq 2000. A universal primer binding site was added through template switching, and the final cDNA carried a unique molecular identifier so that TCR cDNA molecules could be counted accurately. First-strand cDNA for TCR alpha and beta chains was synthesized from specific primers in the conserved constant-segment region. To control for contamination, every cDNA library was double barcoded, receiving both a SMART-Mk sample barcode and Illumina barcodes. TruSeq adapter sequences, together with Illumina sample barcodes, were added in two successive PCR steps. TCR alpha and beta cDNA libraries were sequenced on the Illumina HiSeq platform with custom primers. In the source study's methods: MiGEC processed the raw reads to extract unique molecular identifiers, while MiXCR was used to determine the CDR3 positions. Recombination models were inferred per individual with the repgenHMM and IGoR tools using an EM algorithm. Shared clonotypes were analyzed with the tcR package in R, and sharing was normalized by the product of cloneset sizes. To study raw recombination free of thymic and clonal selection effects, out-of-frame nonproductive sequences were analyzed. Clones were called with MiXCR by TCRdb after fastp trimmed the public reads at Q25, and only in-frame beta chains were retained. Rows are combined by CDR3 protein, so each entry shows the most common genes and DNA. The authors' filters were not applied to this entry. For this sample there are some 500,000 distinct CDR3 sequences; just under 10% appear just once. The ten largest clones capture 2.5% to 3% of the sample.

The germline V gene specifies MNHNS as CDR1 and SASEGT as CDR2. V is clipped by 6 bases and J by 2 bases, and the sequence between their germline boundaries is 19 bases long. There are 16 amino acids in the CDR3, from cysteine to phenylalanine inclusive. This entry keeps only the CDR3 DNA: 48 bases, framed from base 1. Results and caveats for the whole study, not just this receptor: Out-of-frame TCR alpha sharing in monozygotic twins was systematically underestimated by recombination models, whereas sharing between unrelated individuals was in agreement with the recombination models. Compared with coincidental sharing between unrelated individuals, out-of-frame TCR alpha sequences shared between twins showed an excess of sequences with low generation probability. Excess twin sharing in beta out-of-frame sequences was weaker because fewer shared sequences lowered the signal-to-noise ratio. Zero-insertion analyses could be partly confounded by invariant T cells such as MAIT and iNKT, although diverse VJ usage argued against such confounding for most clonotypes. Because the same donors could not be followed over many years, conclusions were based on cross-sectional statistical analysis. Abundant cord blood beta clonotypes carried fewer insertions; young adult naive repertoires showed a weaker similar trend, while memory repertoires showed none.

The same data also contributed to another study, on yellow fever vaccine responses in identical twins. As that second study puts it: According to the authors, in identical twins the way T cells responded to vaccination appeared partly convergent and partly personalized. Focusing on identical twins, the study followed the T cell clones that responded to the vaccine, and did so with precision.

The TCR originated in a woman aged 18-29 years in good health. Material: PBMCs. The chain links TRBV6-1 with TRBJ1-1; 6 matching bases give a weak D call of TRBD1. The CDR3 reads CASRIAGTLLNTEAFF. The nucleotide sequence reads TGTGCCAGCAGGATCGCCGGGACACTCCTAAACACTGAAGCTTTCTTT.